The clone carrying this T cell receptor (beta chain) turned up a few times. The sample is drawn from a study of cytomegalovirus exposure and HLA in healthy donors. The PCR used 60 Vbeta and 13 Jbeta primers. Sequencing was performed with immunoSEQ multiplex PCR; in TCRdb, only in-frame clones are kept and a portion is missing. The table shows 130,000 or so clones, with 60% to 80% occurring only once. The TCR comes from a female donor in good health and CMV-seronegative. Material: PBMCs.

Written as DNA, the CDR3 is TGTGCCAGCAGTACAGGGGGCAGGTACACTGAAGCTTTCTTT. Its translation: CASSTGGRYTEAFF. The rearrangement links TRBV6-1 to TRBJ1-1, with 9 bases lining up with TRBD1. V shed 5 bases and J 3 bases; nucleotides not matched to a gene: 4. Germline lookup yields CDR1 MNHNS and CDR2 SASEGT. The CDR3 spans 14 residues.